This TCR beta chain appears in the sequencing data of a study of regulatory T cells in long-lasting Graves disease. Study-wide results and limits: Compared with new cases, persistent Graves' patients showed reduced TCR diversity. TRBV28 was favored in persistent disease, as were TRBJ1-2 and TRBJ2-5.

In building TCR beta libraries, iRepertoire HTBI primers were used together with Arm-PCR of CDR3 regions. TCRdb reprocessed the multiplex PCR reads via MiXCR and lists one record per CDR3 protein. The table shows 200,000 to 250,000 distinct CDR3 sequences, with 15% to 20% occurring only once. Remarks on this clonotype: The target antigen is unknown. This may come from a read error, since a much larger clone is one base off.

CDR1 is SEHNR, CDR2 FQNEAQ, per germline (reference sequence). The CDR3 spans 15 residues. Time point reported: newly diagnosed GD, antithyroid drugs for less than 3 months. RNA from PBMCs was the source of the TCR library. This rearrangement joins TRBV7-9 to TRBJ1-2; 7 bases line up with TRBD1. The receptor's source is a female donor with Graves disease. The sequenced sample was peripheral blood mononuclear cells (PBMCs), obtained at new diagnosis, from a patient treated with antithyroid drugs. CDR3 region: CASSLVGQRNYGFTF. Written as DNA, the CDR3 is TGTGCCAGCAGCTTAGTGGGACAGCGAAACTATGGCTTCACCTTC.